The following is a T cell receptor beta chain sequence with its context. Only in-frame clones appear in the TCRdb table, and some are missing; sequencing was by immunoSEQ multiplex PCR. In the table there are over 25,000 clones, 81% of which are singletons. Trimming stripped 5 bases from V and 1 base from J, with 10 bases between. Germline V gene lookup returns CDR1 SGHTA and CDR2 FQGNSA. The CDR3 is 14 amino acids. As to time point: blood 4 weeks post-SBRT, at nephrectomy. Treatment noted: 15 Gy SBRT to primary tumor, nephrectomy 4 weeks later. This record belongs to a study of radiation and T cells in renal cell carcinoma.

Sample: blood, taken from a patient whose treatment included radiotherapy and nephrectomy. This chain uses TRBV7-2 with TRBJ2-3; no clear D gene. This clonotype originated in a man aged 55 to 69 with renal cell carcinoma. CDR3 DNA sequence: TGTGCCAGCAGCCCGAGTGTGGGCACAGATACGCAGTATTTT. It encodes CASSPSVGTDTQYF.